The rows below give T cell receptor beta chains drawn from one sample of a study of cytomegalovirus exposure and HLA in healthy donors. The table came from immunoSEQ multiplex PCR; TCRdb's copy has only in-frame clones and leaves some out. Of 150,000 to 200,000 clones in the sample, just under 90% are singletons; the top ten hold under 13%. Sequenced sample: PBMCs. Receptors originate from a woman between 18 and 29 years old in good health and CMV-seropositive. CDR3s include the opening cysteine and the closing phenylalanine or tryptophan.

V	J	CDR3
TRBV9	TRBJ1-2	CASSVPGQRKGDMGLTF
TRBV5-1	TRBJ2-5	CASSLWNGKETQYF
TRBV7-6	TRBJ2-7	CASSLSYRDRGDHEQYF
TRBV5-1	TRBJ2-5	CASSLGTASQETQYF
TRBV28	TRBJ1-1	CASRPLGWEGTEAFF
TRBV2	TRBJ2-3	CASSAKGPSTDTQYF
TRBV28	TRBJ2-1	CASSLALAYNEQFF
TRBV6-6	TRBJ2-7	CASSPRRENEQYF
TRBV7-6	TRBJ2-7	CASSQDRGYEQYF
TRBV10-3	TRBJ2-7	CATFPGLFTGALWEQYF
TRBV6-5	TRBJ2-1	CASRGDIYNEQFF
TRBV5-1	TRBJ1-5	CASSLAGGNQPQHF
TRBV19	TRBJ2-1	CASSIDLWLAGNEQFF
TRBV2	TRBJ1-4	CASSWDRGFSEGEKLFF
TRBV11-2	TRBJ2-2	CASSLWDRGPGELFF
TRBV2	TRBJ2-5	CASSRETQYF
TRBV30	TRBJ2-7	CAWASGKYEQYF
TRBV4-1	TRBJ2-2	CASSPGGLAGVEGGELFF
TRBV11-3	TRBJ2-3	CASSGGTSGSWRTDTQYF
TRBV18	TRBJ2-1	CASSPNRETKQFF
TRBV5-4	TRBJ2-2	CASSLGAGGRALLTGELFF
TRBV27	TRBJ1-1	CASSLSRGGPEAFF
TRBV5-8	TRBJ2-4	CASSLIASDIQYF
TRBV27	TRBJ1-2	CASSLKQNYGYTF
TRBV6-5	TRBJ2-7	CASSYFRGSYEQYF
TRBV10-3	TRBJ1-2	CAISRQGANGYTF
TRBV10-2	TRBJ1-2	CASSASRGDRGPFSGYTF
TRBV29-1	TRBJ2-7	CSARETGGRYEQYF
TRBV9	TRBJ2-1	CASSVDLREANEQFF
TRBV7-6	TRBJ1-1	CASSLGTVATEAFF
TRBV18	TRBJ2-7	CASSPVGLAIEQYF
TRBV6-6	TRBJ2-7	CASSYHYEQYF